Listed below are T cell receptor beta chains from one sample, sequenced in a study of T cell repertoires in ileal Crohn's disease. Assay used: immunoSEQ multiplex PCR; TCRdb lists only in-frame clones, some missing. The sample has fewer than 13,000 clones, about 80% seen once. Sequenced: ileal tissue. The receptors shown here come from an adult with Crohn's disease. Each CDR3 is given with its conserved first and last residue. D genes are given only for firm matches. Clone size, where shown, is once, few, many, or a class for clones that have expanded.

abundance	d_gene	j_gene	v_gene	CDR3aa	CDR3nt
-	TRBD2	TRBJ2-3	TRBV6-5	CASSLAGDKADTQYF	TGTGCCAGCAGTTTAGCGGGGGATAAGGCAGATACGCAGTATTTT
-	-	TRBJ1-3	TRBV27	CASRKDSLSGNTIYF	TGTGCCAGCAGGAAAGACAGCCTTTCTGGAAACACCATATATTTT
-	TRBD1	TRBJ1-2	TRBV19	CASSIEDRVSYGYTF	TGTGCCAGTAGTATAGAGGACAGGGTCAGCTATGGCTACACCTTC
few	TRBD1	TRBJ2-7	TRBV30	CAWSKGGPLSYEQYF	TGTGCCTGGAGTAAAGGGGGCCCCCTCTCCTACGAGCAGTACTTC
few	-	TRBJ1-1	TRBV5-5	CASSSAPGTEAFF	TGTGCCAGCAGCTCGGCTCCGGGGACTGAAGCTTTCTTT
-	-	TRBJ1-1	TRBV4-3	CASSGEPGTEAFF	TGCGCCAGCAGCGGGGAGCCGGGCACTGAAGCTTTCTTT
-	TRBD2	TRBJ2-3	TRBV5-1	CASSSERGGVTDTQYF	TGCGCCAGCAGCTCTGAGCGGGGAGGGGTCACAGATACGCAGTATTTT
-	-	TRBJ2-3	TRBV1	CTSSQEGGAQYF	TGCACCAGCAGCCAAGAGGGTGGAGCGCAGTATTTT
-	-	TRBJ2-5	TRBV11-2	CASSLERVGTPTQYF	TGTGCCAGCAGCTTAGAGAGAGTGGGGACACCGACCCAGTACTTC
-	-	TRBJ2-3	TRBV5-6	CASSLVGAWADTQYF	TGTGCCAGCAGCTTGGTAGGGGCCTGGGCAGATACGCAGTATTTT
-	-	TRBJ1-4	TRBV27	CASSPGGNEKLFF	TGTGCCAGCAGCCCGGGGGGGAATGAAAAACTGTTTTTT
large	TRBD1	TRBJ1-3	TRBV5-1	CASSYGQGASSGNTIYF	TGCGCCAGCAGCTATGGACAGGGGGCAAGCTCTGGAAACACCATATATTTT
-	TRBD1	TRBJ2-7	TRBV6-1	CASRTGTGLSYEQYF	TGTGCCAGCAGGACCGGGACAGGGTTATCCTACGAGCAGTACTTC
few	-	TRBJ2-5	TRBV5-4	CASSGGGEETQYF	TGTGCCAGCAGCGGCGGGGGCGAAGAGACCCAGTACTTC
-	-	TRBJ1-1	TRBV6-6	CASTPRENTEAFF	TGTGCCAGCACCCCTCGAGAGAACACTGAAGCTTTCTTT
-	-	TRBJ2-7	TRBV29-1	CSVETTGSPEQYF	TGCAGCGTTGAAACGACAGGTTCCCCCGAGCAGTACTTC
-	-	TRBJ2-6	TRBV27	CASLRLPQSGANVLTF	TGTGCCAGCCTGAGACTCCCACAATCAGGGGCCAACGTCCTGACTTTC
-	TRBD1	TRBJ1-1	TRBV10-2	CASRTGTMTEAFF	TGCGCCAGCAGGACAGGGACCATGACTGAAGCTTTCTTT
once	-	TRBJ2-7	TRBV5-1	CASSLEFGGYEQYF	TGCGCCAGCAGCTTGGAGTTCGGCGGCTACGAGCAGTACTTC
few	TRBD1	TRBJ2-1	TRBV5-1	CASSWDSNEQFF	TGCGCCAGCAGCTGGGACAGCAATGAGCAGTTCTTC
-	-	TRBJ1-2	TRBV30	CAWSLGLSGYTF	TGTGCCTGGAGTTTAGGACTTTCCGGCTACACCTTC
-	TRBD1	TRBJ2-1	TRBV25-1	CASSAATGTGHNEQFF	TGTGCCAGCAGTGCCGCGACCGGGACAGGGCACAATGAGCAGTTCTTC
-	-	TRBJ2-7	TRBV7-2	CASSRPGGWDEQYF	TGTGCCAGCAGCAGGCCAGGGGGGTGGGACGAGCAGTACTTC
once	TRBD1	TRBJ2-5	TRBV5-1	CASRTATGWQETQYF	TGCGCCAGCAGGACCGCGACAGGGTGGCAAGAGACCCAGTACTTC
large	TRBD1	TRBJ2-2	TRBV10-1	CASSRDSANTGELFF	TGCGCCAGCAGCAGGGACAGTGCGAACACCGGGGAGCTGTTTTTT
-	TRBD1	TRBJ2-7	TRBV5-1	CASSLGGTGAYEQYF	TGCGCCAGCAGCTTGGGAGGGACAGGGGCCTACGAGCAGTACTTC
-	-	TRBJ2-7	TRBV6-6	CASSPRDEQYF	TGTGCCAGCAGTCCCCGGGACGAGCAGTACTTC